The 25 T cell receptor beta chains reported below all come from one sample, sequenced in a study of CD8 T cells in ankylosing spondylitis. Study-wide results and caveats: Characteristic, it appeared, of ankylosing spondylitis blood was a TCR beta motif of eight highly homologous variants.

Their cognate antigens are unknown. TCRdb reanalysed the 5' RACE reads using MiXCR and keeps one entry per CDR3 protein. The repertoire holds about 510,000 distinct CDR3 sequences, with approximately 5% as singletons. Sequencing was carried out using blood, either unsorted or a sorted T cell fraction (not recorded which). Receptors were obtained from a male donor with ankylosing spondylitis.

This clonotype was seen ten or more times. The chain uses TRBV5-1 and TRBJ2-1; 8 nucleotides agree with TRBD2. V was pared by 5 bases and J by 16 bases, with 14 bases of the junction left unmatched. The germline V gene encodes CDR1 SGHRS and CDR2 YFSETQ. There are 13 residues in the CDR3. Here the CDR3 reads CASSPELGLGKFF. The CDR3 DNA follows: TGCGCCAGCAGTCCGGAGTTGGGACTAGGAAAATTCTTC. Together with reference TRBV5-1 and TRBJ2-1, the CDR3 gives the full variable domain: KAGVTQTPRYLIKTRGQQVTLSCSPISGHRSVSWYQQTPGQGLQFLFEYFSETQRNKGNFPGRFSGRQFSNSRSEMNVSTLELGDSALYLCASSPELGLGKFFGPGTRLTVL.

Many counts were recorded for this clonotype. This chain uses TRBV29-1 with TRBJ2-3; D not resolved. Germline V gene data show CDR1 as SQVTM and CDR2 as ANQGSEA. The CDR3 runs to 15 residues. V lost 2 bases and J lost 0, with 12 bases in between. The CDR3 region is CSVESAAPSTDTQYF. CDR3 sequence (DNA): TGCAGCGTTGAATCGGCGGCGCCAAGCACAGATACGCAGTATTTT.

This chain links TRBV20-1 with TRBJ2-7; D gene ambiguous. Deletions cut 3 bases from V and 4 bases from J, with 7 bases between. The CDR3 spans 11 residues. Germline V gene data show CDR1 as DFQATT and CDR2 as SNEGSKA (reference sequence). The CDR3: CSARFVYEQYF. As DNA, the CDR3 is TGCAGTGCTAGGTTTGTGTACGAGCAGTACTTC.

Only a few counts were recorded for this clonotype. V gene TRBV27 combines with J gene TRBJ2-7; D might be TRBD2 (5 bases). The CDR3 has 14 amino acids. Germline V gene data show CDR1 as MNHEY and CDR2 as SMNVEV (reference sequence). Deletions cut 6 bases from V and 7 bases from J, with 19 bases between. CDR3 residues: CASRRASGSGEQYF. CDR3 DNA: TGTGCCAGCAGACGCGCGAGTGGATCGGGGGAGCAGTACTTC.

V usage is TRBV4-3 and J usage is TRBJ2-2, with D possibly TRBD1 on 5 matching bases. Between the trimmed V and J ends, which lost 3 bases and 5 bases, there was a span of 10 bases. The CDR3 totals 14 residues. CDR1 is LGHNA, CDR2 YSLEER, per germline. The CDR3 protein is CASSQSQGTGELFF. For the CDR3, the DNA is TGCGCCAGCAGCCAGTCTCAGGGAACCGGGGAGCTGTTTTTT.

This clonotype appeared many times. The chain is built from TRBV4-2 and TRBJ2-7; 8 positions agree with TRBD2. The length of the CDR3 is 15 residues. The ends lost 4 bases at V and 3 bases at J; junction bases unmatched: 8. Per germline, CDR1 LGHNA and CDR2 YNFKEQ. In DNA form, the CDR3 reads TGTGCCAGCAGCCCCATAGCGGGGACCCTCTACGAGCAGTACTTC. Translation: CASSPIAGTLYEQYF.

The gene calls are TRBV5-1 and TRBJ2-6; D gene uncertain. The ends were cut back, 3 bases at V and 1 base at J, with 8 bases in the middle. This CDR3 region has 15 residues. CDR1 is SGHRS and CDR2 is YFSETQ in the germline V gene. The CDR3 nucleotides read TGCGCCAGCAGCTGGGGTTATTCTGGGGCCAACGTCCTGACTTTC. Encoded protein: CASSWGYSGANVLTF.

This clonotype was seen many times. The chain is built from TRBV15 and TRBJ2-3; no reliable D call. V lost 1 base, J lost 6 bases, and 14 bases lay in between. CDR3 length: 15 amino acids. CDR1 and CDR2 (germline): LNHNV, YYDKDF (reference sequence). DNA for the CDR3: TGTGCCACCAGCAGAGGGTCTGAACGGGCCGATACGCAGTATTTT. This sequence encodes CATSRGSERADTQYF.

The rearrangement joins TRBV19 to TRBJ2-1; perhaps TRBD2 as D (6 bases). The V end was cut by 0 bases, the J end by 3 bases, with 9 bases between. The CDR3 extends over 15 amino acids. Germline V CDR1 and CDR2: LNHDA, SQIVND (reference sequence). This CDR3 reads CASSIERGLYNEQFF. DNA of the CDR3: TGTGCCAGTAGTATAGAGCGGGGCCTCTACAATGAGCAGTTCTTC.

This clonotype was seen at least ten times. This chain connects TRBV21-1 to TRBJ1-2. TRBV21-1 is assigned pseudogene status. The CDR3 has 9 amino acids. The CDR3 DNA reads as TGTGCCAGCAGCAAACTCCACACCTTC. As protein: CASSKLHTF.

The sample holds many counts of this clonotype. The genes are TRBV29-1 and TRBJ2-5; D not resolved. The CDR3 extends over 12 amino acids. The V end was cut by 4 bases, the J end by 3 bases, with 9 bases between. Germline CDR1 SQVTM, CDR2 ANQGSEA. CDR3 sequence reads: CSVVGWEETQYF. The CDR3 bases are TGCAGCGTTGTAGGTTGGGAAGAGACCCAGTACTTC.

This clonotype was seen repeatedly, ten times or more. The CDR3 sequence is CASRGFGNTIYF. The DNA for the CDR3 is TGTGCCAGCCGGGGGTTCGGAAACACCATATATTTT. The rearrangement joins TRBV6-5 to TRBJ1-3, with D perhaps TRBD1 (5 bases). V was clipped by 8 bases and J by 4 bases, with 9 bases between them. CDR1 is MNHEY and CDR2 is SVGAGI in the germline V gene. This CDR3 comprises 12 residues.

Many counts were recorded for this clonotype. The chain carries TRBV15 and TRBJ1-5; a weak D match, TRBD1 (5 bases). This CDR3 contains 17 residues. CDR1 is LNHNV and CDR2 is YYDKDF in the germline V gene (reference sequence). V lost 0 bases and J 0 bases, leaving 12 bases between the germline ends. For the CDR3, the DNA is TGTGCCACCAGCAGAGAAGGACACTCGGTTAGCAATCAGCCCCAGCATTTT. This codes for CATSREGHSVSNQPQHF.

This clonotype was detected ten times or more. The chain employs TRBV29-1 and TRBJ2-2; 9 positions match TRBD1. Germline CDR1 is SQVTM and CDR2 is ANQGSEA. The CDR3 length is 15 residues. The CDR3 loop is CGGQGTNLNTGELFF. DNA of the CDR3: TGCGGGGGACAGGGAACGAACCTCAACACCGGGGAGCTGTTTTTT.

This clonotype was seen at least ten times. CDR3 coding DNA: TGTGCCAGCAGCCAAGATTTTCGGATAACTGAAGCTTTCTTT. Encoded protein: CASSQDFRITEAFF. The chain joins TRBV4-2 to TRBJ1-1; no definite D call. Germline CDR1 reads LGHNA; CDR2 reads YNFKEQ. The CDR3 is 14 amino acids. Trimming removed 0 bases at V and 5 bases at J, with 10 bases between.

This clonotype was found a few times. J is TRBJ1-5 and V is TRBV10-3, with D tentatively TRBD1 (6 bases). Germline lookup yields CDR1 ENHRY and CDR2 SYGVKD. This CDR3 spans 14 amino acids. V was clipped by 10 bases and J by 3 bases, with 16 bases between them. The CDR3 DNA is TGTGCCACCCGAGGGGGGGTCCCCAATCAGCCCCAGCATTTT. Translation: CATRGGVPNQPQHF.

This clonotype was seen at least ten times. This chain uses TRBV5-1 with TRBJ1-6, with 9 bases that match TRBD1. The germline V gene encodes CDR1 SGHRS and CDR2 YFSETQ. The ends lost 4 bases at V and 7 bases at J; junction bases unmatched: 6. The CDR3 is 15 amino acids. CDR3 bases: TGCGCCAGCAGCCTGGACAGGGGCGAGAATTCACCCCTCCACTTT. It yields the protein CASSLDRGENSPLHF. Drawing the rest from reference TRBV5-1 and TRBJ1-6, the complete variable domain is KAGVTQTPRYLIKTRGQQVTLSCSPISGHRSVSWYQQTPGQGLQFLFEYFSETQRNKGNFPGRFSGRQFSNSRSEMNVSTLELGDSALYLCASSLDRGENSPLHFGNGTRLTVT.

This clonotype was found many times. The V call is TRBV5-6, the J call TRBJ2-7, with D possibly being TRBD2 (6 bases). The length of the CDR3 is 18 residues. Germline CDR1 is SGHDT and CDR2 is YYEEEE. Trimming took off 0 bases at V and 2 bases at J, with 21 bases between the two ends. CDR3 in DNA: TGTGCCAGCAGCTTGGAGTCGTACGGGGGAGGCCCTGCCTACGAGCAGTACTTC. Residues: CASSLESYGGGPAYEQYF.

This clonotype appeared many times. V is TRBV20-1 and J is TRBJ2-3; tentatively, D is TRBD2 (5 bases). CDR3 size: 14 residues. Germline V gives CDR1 DFQATT, CDR2 SNEGSKA (reference sequence). The V end was cut by 2 bases, the J end by 4 bases, with 13 bases between. CDR3 sequence reads: CSARWPIASDTQYF. The CDR3 DNA is TGCAGTGCTAGATGGCCAATAGCGTCAGATACGCAGTATTTT.

This clonotype was recorded many times. The J gene is TRBJ1-2, the V gene TRBV5-1; 7 nucleotides align to TRBD1. The CDR3 extends over 14 amino acids. V lost 4 bases and J lost 5; bases outside the gene matches: 8. The germline V gene has CDR1 SGHRS and CDR2 YFSETQ. Here the CDR3 reads CASSALRDSYGYTF. CDR3 nucleotide sequence: TGCGCCAGCAGCGCACTCCGGGACAGTTATGGCTACACCTTC.

This clonotype was seen repeatedly, ten times or more. The gene calls are TRBV4-3 and TRBJ2-7, with a possible D match to TRBD2 (6 bases). The germline V gene has CDR1 LGHNA and CDR2 YSLEER. The CDR3 has 14 amino acids. Deletions cut 2 bases from V and 6 bases from J, with 14 bases between. Here the CDR3 DNA reads TGCGCCAGCAGCCAACTAGCGAGGTCGAGCGAGCAGTACTTC. Amino acid sequence: CASSQLARSSEQYF.

This clonotype was detected only a few times. The chain links TRBV20-1 to TRBJ1-3; D is perhaps TRBD1 (6 bases). Germline-derived CDR1 and CDR2 are DFQATT and SNEGSKA (reference sequence). This CDR3 spans 13 amino acids. V was shortened by 3 bases and J by 7 bases, with 13 bases between the two germline ends. CDR3 sequence (DNA): TGCAGTGCTAGTGAGGCAGGGGTGAACACCATATATTTT. This gives the protein CSASEAGVNTIYF.

This clonotype was detected many times. CDR3 residues: CASSSASGSSSYNEQFF. CDR3 in DNA: TGTGCCAGCAGTTCGGCTAGCGGTTCAAGCTCCTACAATGAGCAGTTCTTC. This sequence joins TRBV28 and TRBJ2-1; TRBD2 agrees at 7 bases. The CDR3 sequence is 17 residues long. Germline CDR1 and CDR2: MDHEN and SYDVKM. V shed 4 bases and J 0 bases; nucleotides not matched to a gene: 9.

The genes are TRBV7-2 and TRBJ2-2; D is perhaps TRBD2 (5 bases). The CDR3 has 13 amino acids. Trimming removed 5 bases at V and 9 bases at J, with 13 bases between. From germline, CDR1 is SGHTA and CDR2 FQGNSA. CDR3 nucleotides: TGTGCCAGCAGCACGAGAGGGCACCGGGAGCTGTTTTTT. It is translated as CASSTRGHRELFF.

The V gene is TRBV5-4, the J gene TRBJ2-3; 8 bases are a match to TRBD2. Trimming took 1 base from V and 3 from J; bases not matched to a gene: 19. Per germline, CDR1 SGHNT and CDR2 YYREEE (reference sequence). This CDR3 is 20 amino acids long. Written as DNA, the CDR3 is TGTGCCAGCAGCTTGTTACCTTTGTCCGGGAGGGCCGCCTCGACAGATACGCAGTATTTT. Translated, it gives CASSLLPLSGRAASTDTQYF.